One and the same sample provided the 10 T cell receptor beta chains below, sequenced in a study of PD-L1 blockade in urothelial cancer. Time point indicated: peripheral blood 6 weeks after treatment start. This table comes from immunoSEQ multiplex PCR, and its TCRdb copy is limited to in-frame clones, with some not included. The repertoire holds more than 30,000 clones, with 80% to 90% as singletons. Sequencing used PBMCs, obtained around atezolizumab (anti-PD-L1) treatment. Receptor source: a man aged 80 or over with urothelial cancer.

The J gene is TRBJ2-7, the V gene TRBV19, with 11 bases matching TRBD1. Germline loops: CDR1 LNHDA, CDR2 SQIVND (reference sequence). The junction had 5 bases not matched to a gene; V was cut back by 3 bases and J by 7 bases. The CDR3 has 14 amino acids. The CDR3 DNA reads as TGTGCCAGTAGTATCGGACAGGGGGCTAGGGAGCAGTACTTC. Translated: CASSIGQGAREQYF.

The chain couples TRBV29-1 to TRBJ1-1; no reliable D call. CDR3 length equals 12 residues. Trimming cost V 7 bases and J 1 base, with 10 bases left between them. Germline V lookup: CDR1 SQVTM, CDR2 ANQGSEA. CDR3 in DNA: TGCAGCGGTGCTCGGGGGAACACTGAAGCTTTCTTT. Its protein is CSGARGNTEAFF.

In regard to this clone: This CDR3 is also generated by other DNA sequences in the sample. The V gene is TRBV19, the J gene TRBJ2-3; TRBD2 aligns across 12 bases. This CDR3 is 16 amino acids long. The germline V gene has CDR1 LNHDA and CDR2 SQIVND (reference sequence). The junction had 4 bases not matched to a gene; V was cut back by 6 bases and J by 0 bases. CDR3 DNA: TGTGCCAGTAGCCCCGGGACTAGCGGGAGCACAGATACGCAGTATTTT. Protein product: CASSPGTSGSTDTQYF.

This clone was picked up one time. CDR3 coding DNA: TGTGCCAGTAATCCCCGGGACAGGGTACTTAGCAATCAGCCCCAGCATTTT. Translated: CASNPRDRVLSNQPQHF. The chain uses TRBV19 and TRBJ1-5, with 9 bases lining up with TRBD1. CDR1 and CDR2 from the germline V gene are LNHDA and SQIVND (reference sequence). V lost 7 bases to trimming and J lost 0 bases; unmatched junction nucleotides: 10. This CDR3 contains 17 residues.

CDR3 sequence reads: CASSLALSSRETQYF. In DNA form, the CDR3 reads TGTGCCAGCAGCTTAGCTTTAAGCTCACGAGAGACCCAGTACTTC. The V call is TRBV11-2, the J call TRBJ2-5; D gene unclear. The V gene's germline CDR1 is SGHAT and CDR2 FQNNGV. CDR3 length: 15 residues. The V gene lost 1 base and the J gene lost 4 bases, with 13 bases spanning the gap.

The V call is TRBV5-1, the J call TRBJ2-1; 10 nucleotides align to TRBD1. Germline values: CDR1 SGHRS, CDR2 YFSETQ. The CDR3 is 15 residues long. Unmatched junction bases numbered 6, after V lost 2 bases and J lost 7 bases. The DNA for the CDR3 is TGCGCCAGCAGCTTAGGGACAGGGGTTCTGAATGAGCAGTTCTTC. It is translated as CASSLGTGVLNEQFF.

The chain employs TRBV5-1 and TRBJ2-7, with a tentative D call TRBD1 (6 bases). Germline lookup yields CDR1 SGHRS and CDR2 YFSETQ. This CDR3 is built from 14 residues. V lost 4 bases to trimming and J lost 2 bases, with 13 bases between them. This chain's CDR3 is CASSLPGVTYEQYF. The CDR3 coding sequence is TGCGCCAGCAGCCTTCCAGGGGTGACCTACGAGCAGTACTTC.

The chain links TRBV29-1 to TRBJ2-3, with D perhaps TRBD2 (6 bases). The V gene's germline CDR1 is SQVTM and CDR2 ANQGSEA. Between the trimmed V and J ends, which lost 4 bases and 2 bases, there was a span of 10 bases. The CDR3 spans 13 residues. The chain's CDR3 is CSVVRTNTDTQYF. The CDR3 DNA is TGCAGCGTTGTCAGGACTAACACAGATACGCAGTATTTT.

The CDR3: CASSPGWATKGTEAFF. The CDR3 DNA reads TGTGCCAGTAGTCCCGGGTGGGCTACCAAGGGGACTGAAGCTTTCTTT. The genes are TRBV19 and TRBJ1-1; perhaps TRBD1 as D (5 bases). Looked up from germline, CDR1 is LNHDA and CDR2 is SQIVND (reference sequence). The CDR3 contains 16 residues. V dropped 5 bases and J dropped 5 bases, with 21 bases sitting between them.

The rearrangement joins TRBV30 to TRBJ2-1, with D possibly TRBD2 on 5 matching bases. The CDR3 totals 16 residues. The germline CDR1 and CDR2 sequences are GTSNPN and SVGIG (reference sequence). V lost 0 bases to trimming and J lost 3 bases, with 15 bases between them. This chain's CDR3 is CAWSVWGGSVYNEQFF. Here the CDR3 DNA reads TGTGCCTGGAGTGTTTGGGGTGGGAGTGTCTACAATGAGCAGTTCTTC. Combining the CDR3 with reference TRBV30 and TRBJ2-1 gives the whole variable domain SQTIHQWPATLVQPVGSPLSLECTVEGTSNPNLYWYRQAAGRGLQLLFYSVGIGQISSEVPQNLSASRPQDRQFILSSKKLLLSDSGFYLCAWSVWGGSVYNEQFFGPGTRLTVL.